This T cell receptor beta chain came from a study of shared T cell receptors in the human thymus. The repertoire was sequenced with immunoSEQ multiplex PCR; TCRdb's copy has only in-frame clones and lacks some. The table includes some 400,000 clones, roughly 94% detected once. The source of this sequence is a human donor. Input material: thymocytes.

This CDR3 reads CASSTKPRTGRVQPQHF. The CDR3 nucleotides are TGTGCCAGCAGCACCAAACCCCGGACAGGAAGGGTTCAGCCCCAGCATTTT. The chain is built from TRBV27 and TRBJ1-5, with 7 bases matching TRBD1. This CDR3 spans 17 amino acids. Trimming took 6 bases from V and 6 from J; bases not matched to a gene: 17. Germline V lookup: CDR1 MNHEY, CDR2 SMNVEV (reference sequence).